Described below is a single T cell receptor (beta chain) sequence and its context. The CDR3 consists of 15 residues. Germline CDR1 SGHDT, CDR2 YYEEEE. V lost 0 bases, J lost 6 bases, and 16 bases lay in between. The PCR employed 60 Vbeta primers together with 13 Jbeta primers. Authors' data handling: About 10 million of tens of millions of unique TCR beta chains were shared, per a later count. Using immunoSEQ multiplex PCR, the repertoire was profiled, and TCRdb retains in-frame clones only, with some absent. That table furnishes V, J and clone size, whereas the DNA furnished D and trimming. The data show about 300,000 clones, roughly 90% seen once. This sample stems from a study of cytomegalovirus exposure and HLA in healthy donors. Overall study: There were more than 350 genotyped donors. Of these, roughly 80% fell in the genetic ancestry cluster associated with self-reported Caucasian donors.

This chain connects TRBV5-6 to TRBJ2-7; possibly TRBD1 for D (5 bases). This TCR was sampled from a man in his forties or fifties in good health and CMV-seropositive. The sequencing sample was made of PBMCs. The CDR3 bases are TGTGCCAGCAGCTTGGAGCTGGCAGGGCCCAGCGAGCAGTACTTC. Its translation: CASSLELAGPSEQYF.